Detailed here is one T cell receptor (beta chain). This may be a read error: a much more frequent sequence differs by one nucleotide. Donation came from healthy Caucasian individuals in Russia who were aged about 6 to 90. PBMCs were isolated at a quantity of at least 6.5 million per sample. The CDR3 loop spans 11 amino acids. Trimming took off 3 bases at V and 7 bases at J, with 10 bases between the two ends. CDR1 and CDR2 from the germline V gene are SQVTM and ANQGSEA. The data are from a study of blood T cells in healthy people across ages. Next came a second PCR, run for roughly 7 to 12 cycles, which used a sample-barcoded 5' primer along with a J-beta primer mix. MiXCR was run by TCRdb on the 5' RACE reads, yielding one entry per CDR3 protein. The repertoire holds under 2,000,000 distinct CDR3 sequences, with around 48% as singletons.

The sequenced sample consisted of blood. The chain employs TRBV29-1 and TRBJ2-7; unclear D gene. The TCR sequence derives from a woman aged 35 to 49 in good health. CDR3 amino acids: CSVDRANEQYF. CDR3 bases: TGCAGCGTTGATCGCGCCAATGAGCAGTACTTC.